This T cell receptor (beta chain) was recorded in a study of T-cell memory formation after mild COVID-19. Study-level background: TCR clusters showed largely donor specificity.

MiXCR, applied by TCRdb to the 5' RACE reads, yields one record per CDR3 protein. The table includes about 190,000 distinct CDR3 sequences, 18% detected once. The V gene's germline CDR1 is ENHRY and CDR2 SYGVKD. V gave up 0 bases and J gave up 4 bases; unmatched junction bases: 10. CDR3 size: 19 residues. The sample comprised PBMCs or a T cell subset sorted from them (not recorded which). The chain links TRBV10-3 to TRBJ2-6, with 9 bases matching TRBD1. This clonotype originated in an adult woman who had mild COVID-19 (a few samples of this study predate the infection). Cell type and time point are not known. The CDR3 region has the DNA TGTGCCATCAGTGAGTCGCCGGGACAGGGTTTAGCAGGGGCCAACGTCCTGACTTTC. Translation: CAISESPGQGLAGANVLTF.